This TCR beta chain was observed in a study of molecular identifiers for immune sequencing clone quantification. Based on a CD8+CD4-CCR7+CD45RA+ profile, naive CD8 T cells were sorted. Trimming removed 5 bases from V and 2 bases from J; junction bases left unmatched: 7. CDR1 is SGDLS, CDR2 YYNGEE, per germline. This CDR3 is built from 15 residues. TCRdb ran MiXCR on the PCR reads and lists one entry per CDR3 protein. The sample lists 490,000 or so distinct CDR3 sequences; roughly 23% were seen once. This clonotype was observed a handful of times. This sequence joins TRBV9 and TRBJ2-7; 10 bases are a match to TRBD1. Material for sequencing was naive CD8+ T cells from blood, with Jurkat cell RNA spiked in. Subset of the sample: FACS-sorted CD8+CD4-CCR7+CD45RA+ naive T cells. The sequence derives from a human donor in good health. Some libraries in this study had Jurkat cell RNA spiked in. CDR3 coding DNA: TGTGCCAGCAGTCCCACGGGACAGGGGACCTACGAGCAGTACTTC. Translating it yields CASSPTGQGTYEQYF.